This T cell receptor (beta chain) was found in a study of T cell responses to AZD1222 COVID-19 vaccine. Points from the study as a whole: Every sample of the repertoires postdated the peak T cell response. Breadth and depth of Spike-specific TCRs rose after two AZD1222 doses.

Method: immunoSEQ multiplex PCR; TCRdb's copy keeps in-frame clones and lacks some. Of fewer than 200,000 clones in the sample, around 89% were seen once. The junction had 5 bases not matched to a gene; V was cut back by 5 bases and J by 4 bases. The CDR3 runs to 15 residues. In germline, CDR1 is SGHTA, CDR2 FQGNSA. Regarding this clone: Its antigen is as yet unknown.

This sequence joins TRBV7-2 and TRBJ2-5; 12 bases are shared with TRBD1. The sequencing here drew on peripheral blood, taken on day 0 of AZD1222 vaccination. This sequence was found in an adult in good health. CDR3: CASSPGTGGVETQYF. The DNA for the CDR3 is TGTGCCAGCAGCCCCGGGACAGGGGGCGTAGAGACCCAGTACTTC.